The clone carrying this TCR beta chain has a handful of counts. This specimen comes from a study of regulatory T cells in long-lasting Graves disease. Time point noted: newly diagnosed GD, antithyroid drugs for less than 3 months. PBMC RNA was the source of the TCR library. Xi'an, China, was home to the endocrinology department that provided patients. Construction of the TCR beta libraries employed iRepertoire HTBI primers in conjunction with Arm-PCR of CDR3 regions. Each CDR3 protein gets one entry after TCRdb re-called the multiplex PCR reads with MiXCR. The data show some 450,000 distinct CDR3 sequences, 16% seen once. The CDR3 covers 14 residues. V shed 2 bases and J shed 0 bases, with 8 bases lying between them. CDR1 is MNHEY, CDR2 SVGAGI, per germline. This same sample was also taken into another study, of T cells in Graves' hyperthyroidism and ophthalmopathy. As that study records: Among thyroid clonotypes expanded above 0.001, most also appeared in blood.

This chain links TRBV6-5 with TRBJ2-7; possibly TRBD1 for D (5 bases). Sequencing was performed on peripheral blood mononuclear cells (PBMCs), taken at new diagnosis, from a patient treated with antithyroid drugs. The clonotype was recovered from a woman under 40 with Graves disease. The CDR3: CASSYARDSYEQYF. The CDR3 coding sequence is TGTGCCAGCAGTTACGCCAGGGACTCCTACGAGCAGTACTTC.